The 30 T cell receptor beta chains below come from one sample, sequenced in a study of T-cell memory formation after mild COVID-19. MiXCR, applied by TCRdb to the 5' RACE reads, yields one record per CDR3 protein. The sample has 300,000 to 350,000 distinct CDR3 sequences; approximately 13% are singletons. Sample: PBMCs or a T cell subset sorted from them (not recorded which). All receptors derive from a man aged 18 to 29 who had mild COVID-19 (a few samples of this study predate the infection). Cell type and time point are not known.

This clonotype was seen repeatedly, ten times or more. This chain joins TRBV3-1 and TRBJ2-4; the match to TRBD2 covers 8 bases. This CDR3 has 17 residues. In germline, CDR1 is LGHDT, CDR2 YNNKEL (reference sequence). J was trimmed by 1 base and V by 5 bases; bases with no gene match: 10. CDR3 bases: TGTGCCAGCAGCTCAAATGACGGGGGGGCCGCCAAAAACATTCAGTACTTC. This sequence encodes CASSSNDGGAAKNIQYF.

This clonotype was detected a few times. This chain links TRBV4-3 with TRBJ2-5; D not resolved. From germline, CDR1 is LGHNA and CDR2 YSLEER. Trimming left V 0 bases short and J 3 bases short, with 8 bases between. The CDR3 consists of 14 residues. Written as DNA, the CDR3 is TGCGCCAGCAGCCAAGATAGAAGCGAAGAGACCCAGTACTTC. It is translated as CASSQDRSEETQYF.

In this sample, this clonotype turned up a few times. This rearrangement joins TRBV10-3 to TRBJ2-3; 8 bases fit TRBD2. The CDR3 contains 15 residues. The germline CDR1 and CDR2 sequences are ENHRY and SYGVKD. The junction had 5 bases not matched to a gene; V was cut back by 4 bases and J by 2 bases. This CDR3 is CAISASGGDTDTQYF. The CDR3 bases are TGTGCCATCAGTGCATCCGGGGGGGACACAGATACGCAGTATTTT.

This clonotype occurred a few times. The CDR3: CASEWTSGHEQFF. The CDR3 coding sequence is TGTGCCAGCGAGTGGACTAGCGGCCATGAGCAGTTCTTC. The chain employs TRBV7-9 and TRBJ2-1, with TRBD2 matching 10 bases. In germline, CDR1 is SEHNR, CDR2 FQNEAQ (reference sequence). J was trimmed by 8 bases and V by 8 bases; bases with no gene match: 6. The CDR3 extends over 13 amino acids.

This clonotype showed up just a few times. The rearrangement uses TRBV4-1 and TRBJ1-2; no clear D gene. Germline lookup yields CDR1 MGHRA and CDR2 YSYEKL. This CDR3 spans 16 amino acids. V shed 0 bases and J shed 4 bases, with 15 bases lying between them. The CDR3 reads CASSQDRKVSPYGYTF. The DNA for the CDR3 is TGCGCCAGCAGCCAAGATCGCAAGGTGTCGCCCTATGGCTACACCTTC.

The gene calls are TRBV6-1 and TRBJ2-7; 7 nucleotides agree with TRBD1. Trimming removed 7 bases from V and 0 bases from J; junction bases left unmatched: 9. The CDR3 spans 15 residues. Germline V gene sequence: CDR1 MNHNS, CDR2 SASEGT. Here the CDR3 reads CASTTGTASSYEQYF. CDR3 sequence (DNA): TGTGCCAGCACCACAGGGACAGCAAGCTCCTACGAGCAGTACTTC.

At least ten counts were recorded for this clonotype. The V call is TRBV5-1, the J call TRBJ2-2; 7 bases map to TRBD2. The CDR3 covers 17 residues. V shed 3 bases and J 4 bases; nucleotides not matched to a gene: 12. CDR1 is SGHRS and CDR2 is YFSETQ in the germline V gene. This CDR3 reads CASSWEVRAGPTGELFF. The CDR3, as DNA: TGCGCCAGCAGCTGGGAGGTGAGAGCGGGACCCACCGGGGAGCTGTTTTTT.

There are a few counts of this clonotype. The V and J genes are TRBV5-1 and TRBJ1-2; 7 bases agree with TRBD1. The ends lost 4 bases at V and 3 bases at J; junction bases unmatched: 6. Germline CDR1 is SGHRS and CDR2 is YFSETQ. This CDR3 is built from 14 residues. CDR3 sequence reads: CASSPPTGDYGYTF. For the CDR3, the DNA is TGCGCCAGCAGCCCCCCTACAGGGGACTATGGCTACACCTTC.

The rearrangement links TRBV7-6 to TRBJ1-4; TRBD1 aligns across 7 bases. The CDR3 loop spans 13 amino acids. Germline V gene sequence: CDR1 SGHVS, CDR2 FNYEAQ. V was pared by 4 bases and J by 11 bases, with 7 bases of the junction left unmatched. CDR3: CASSSTGIGKLFF. CDR3 in DNA: TGTGCCAGCAGCTCGACAGGGATCGGGAAACTGTTTTTT.

This clonotype occurred a few times. This chain uses TRBV12-3 or TRBV12-4 with TRBJ2-5; D is uncertain. The CDR3 is 14 residues long. The V and J ends lost 3 bases and 1 base respectively, with 9 bases between them. This CDR3 is CASSFFAGQETQYF. CDR3 coding DNA: TGTGCCAGCAGTTTCTTCGCAGGCCAAGAGACCCAGTACTTC.

This sequence joins TRBV6-5 and TRBJ2-2; 9 nucleotides agree with TRBD2. Trimming at V came to 8 bases and at J to 6 bases, leaving 4 bases not matched to a gene. CDR3 length: 13 amino acids. In germline, CDR1 is MNHEY, CDR2 SVGAGI. The CDR3 loop reads CASDGGGAGELFF. Here the CDR3 DNA reads TGTGCCAGCGACGGCGGGGGGGCCGGGGAGCTGTTTTTT.

The rearrangement joins TRBV7-8 to TRBJ2-5; possibly TRBD1 for D (5 bases). The CDR3 extends over 13 amino acids. CDR1 and CDR2 from the germline V gene are SGHVS and FQNEAQ. Trimming removed 6 bases from V and 2 bases from J, with 10 bases in between. CDR3 coding DNA: TGTGCCAGCAGGAAGACAGTACAAGAGACCCAGTACTTC. Residues: CASRKTVQETQYF.

A few counts support this clonotype. This sequence joins TRBV6-6 and TRBJ2-7; D not certain. The CDR3 extends over 14 amino acids. The ends were cut back, 7 bases at V and 0 bases at J, with 13 bases in the middle. Germline assignment: CDR1 MNHNY and CDR2 SVGAGI (reference sequence). For the CDR3, the DNA is TGTGCCAGCACGCCACGCTCCCGCTCCTACGAGCAGTACTTC. It is translated as CASTPRSRSYEQYF.

The V gene is TRBV5-1, the J gene TRBJ1-2, with TRBD1 identical over 8 bases. Germline V CDR1 and CDR2: SGHRS, YFSETQ. The CDR3 has 13 amino acids. The trim removed 7 bases at V and 7 bases at J, leaving 9 bases unmatched. The CDR3 DNA follows: TGCGCCAGCCGACAGGGGAGCCCGGGTGGCTACACCTTC. This sequence encodes CASRQGSPGGYTF.

Many counts were recorded for this clonotype. This chain uses TRBV20-1 with TRBJ2-1; no clear D gene. The ends were cut back, 5 bases at V and 6 bases at J, with 8 bases in the middle. Germline assignment: CDR1 DFQATT and CDR2 SNEGSKA (reference sequence). CDR3 length: 11 residues. The CDR3 DNA reads as TGCAGTGCTGCGCGAGCCAATGAGCAGTTCTTC. It is translated as CSAARANEQFF.

The genes are TRBV4-1 and TRBJ1-4, with D perhaps TRBD1 (6 bases). Germline values: CDR1 MGHRA, CDR2 YSYEKL. V was pared by 3 bases and J by 1 base, with 12 bases between. The CDR3 loop spans 16 amino acids. The CDR3 protein is CASSQGPRGTNEKLFF. CDR3 bases: TGCGCCAGCAGCCAGGGTCCCAGGGGAACTAATGAAAAACTGTTTTTT.

This clonotype was observed at least ten times. V usage is TRBV6-2 or TRBV6-3 and J usage is TRBJ1-5; D is undetermined. V lost 2 bases, J lost 5 bases, and 7 bases lay in between. The CDR3 runs 13 residues. CDR1 is MNHEY and CDR2 is SVGEGT in the germline V gene. The DNA for the CDR3 is TGTGCCAGCAGTTACGAGGTGTATCAGCCCCAGCATTTT. It yields the protein CASSYEVYQPQHF.

This clonotype turned up a few times. The chain uses TRBV4-2 and TRBJ2-7; 7 bases agree with TRBD1. The V gene end was trimmed by 4 bases and the J gene end by 4 bases; junction bases not matched to a gene: 7. This CDR3 spans 14 amino acids. Germline lookup yields CDR1 LGHNA and CDR2 YNFKEQ. As DNA, the CDR3 is TGTGCCAGCAGCCTAGGGGGCGAGGGATACGAGCAGTACTTC. It codes for CASSLGGEGYEQYF.

The chain recombines TRBV7-2 with TRBJ2-7; the D gene is possibly TRBD1 (6 bases). V shed 4 bases and J shed 10 bases, with 14 bases lying between them. This CDR3 has 12 amino acids. In germline, CDR1 is SGHTA, CDR2 FQGNSA. In DNA, the CDR3 is TGTGCCAGCAGCTCGGACAGACGAGGACAGTACTTC. Amino acids: CASSSDRRGQYF. Using reference TRBV7-2 and TRBJ2-7 for the parts outside the CDR3, the full variable domain is GAGVSQSPSNKVTEKGKDVELRCDPISGHTALYWYRQSLGQGLEFLIYFQGNSAPDKSGLPSDRFSAERTGGSVSTLTIQRTQQEDSAVYLCASSSDRRGQYFGPGTRLTVT.

In this sample, this clonotype turned up many times. The chain carries TRBV29-1 and TRBJ2-1; the D gene is possibly TRBD1 (6 bases). Trimming stripped 7 bases from V and 8 bases from J, with 18 bases between. Germline V CDR1 and CDR2: SQVTM, ANQGSEA. The CDR3 is 13 amino acids. CDR3 sequence (DNA): TGCAGCGCATCCACAGGGCCTGGAGATGAGCAGTTCTTC. Translated: CSASTGPGDEQFF.

The gene calls are TRBV5-1 and TRBJ1-1; D uncertain. The V and J ends lost 0 bases and 4 bases respectively, with 10 bases between them. There are 14 residues in the CDR3. CDR1 and CDR2 (germline): SGHRS, YFSETQ. Here the CDR3 reads CASSLDGGSTEAFF. CDR3 nucleotides: TGCGCCAGCAGCTTGGATGGCGGATCCACTGAAGCTTTCTTT.

This clonotype was observed at least ten times. This chain links TRBV24-1 with TRBJ2-3; 8 bases fit TRBD2. CDR1 KGHDR and CDR2 SFDVKD come from the germline V gene. CDR3 length equals 15 residues. V was pared by 10 bases and J by 4 bases, with 12 bases of the junction left unmatched. In nucleotides, the CDR3 is TGTGCCACTTCACCGAGAGCGGGGGCTGCAGATACGCAGTATTTT. It specifies CATSPRAGAADTQYF.

The rearrangement joins TRBV6-2 or TRBV6-3 to TRBJ1-2; tentatively, D is TRBD1 (5 bases). Germline values: CDR1 MNHEY, CDR2 SVGEGT. With 5 bases removed from V and 4 bases from J, the gap between germline ends came to 20 bases. There are 16 residues in the CDR3. CDR3 sequence: CASSKDQGTLIYGYTF. The CDR3 DNA is TGTGCCAGCAGTAAGGATCAGGGAACACTCATCTATGGCTACACCTTC.

This chain links TRBV11-2 with TRBJ2-2; perhaps TRBD1 as D (5 bases). This CDR3 spans 14 amino acids. Trimming left V 5 bases short and J 7 bases short, with 14 bases between. Germline V gives CDR1 SGHAT, CDR2 FQNNGV. The CDR3 DNA reads TGTGCCAGCAGCCATGGGGCAGTTAGCGGGGAGCTGTTTTTT. Translated: CASSHGAVSGELFF.

The table lists this clonotype with a few counts. V and J are TRBV5-1 and TRBJ1-1; D not certain. The CDR3 spans 14 residues. Germline lookup yields CDR1 SGHRS and CDR2 YFSETQ. Trimming took off 1 base at V and 2 bases at J, with 9 bases between the two ends. CDR3 sequence reads: CASSLSTLNTEAFF. The CDR3 region has the DNA TGCGCCAGCAGCTTGAGTACACTTAACACTGAAGCTTTCTTT.

The chain couples TRBV4-3 to TRBJ1-1; weak D call: TRBD1 (6 bases). The V gene's germline CDR1 is LGHNA and CDR2 YSLEER. V was clipped by 2 bases and J by 0 bases, with 13 bases between them. The CDR3 is made up of 16 amino acids. The CDR3 region is CASSQRQVPMNTEAFF. DNA of the CDR3: TGCGCCAGCAGCCAACGACAGGTACCAATGAACACTGAAGCTTTCTTT.

V gene TRBV5-1 combines with J gene TRBJ2-5; 8 bases align to TRBD1. This CDR3 has 13 residues. V lost 4 bases, J lost 5 bases, and 4 bases stayed unmatched. CDR1 is SGHRS and CDR2 is YFSETQ in the germline V gene. DNA of the CDR3: TGCGCCAGCAGCGGCGGACAGGGTGAGACCCAGTACTTC. Amino acids: CASSGGQGETQYF.

The chain has TRBV21-1 and TRBJ1-4; the DNA was not used to check the table's D call, TRBD1. TRBV21-1 is designated a pseudogene. CDR3 size: 17 residues. Written as DNA, the CDR3 is TGTGCCAGCAGCAAAGGACGGGGGCTCCCAGGATGTGAAAAACTGTTTTTT. It encodes CASSKGRGLPGCEKLFF.

The gene calls are TRBV6-6 and TRBJ1-5, with 9 positions matching TRBD1. Germline CDR1 and CDR2: MNHNY and SVGAGI (reference sequence). The V segment lost 6 bases and the J segment 0 bases; nucleotides outside the gene matches: 6. The CDR3 extends over 16 amino acids. The CDR3 DNA reads TGTGCCAGCAGCGACGACAGGGGGGATAGCAATCAGCCCCAGCATTTT. Its protein product is CASSDDRGDSNQPQHF.

The chain is built from TRBV21-1 and TRBJ2-7; the table's TRBD2 call for D was not verified on the DNA. TRBV21-1 is reported as a pseudogene. This CDR3 contains 16 residues. This CDR3 is CASRMGQIHQRYEQYV. The CDR3 DNA reads as TGTGCCAGCAGAATGGGCCAGATTCACCAACGCTACGAGCAGTACGTC.